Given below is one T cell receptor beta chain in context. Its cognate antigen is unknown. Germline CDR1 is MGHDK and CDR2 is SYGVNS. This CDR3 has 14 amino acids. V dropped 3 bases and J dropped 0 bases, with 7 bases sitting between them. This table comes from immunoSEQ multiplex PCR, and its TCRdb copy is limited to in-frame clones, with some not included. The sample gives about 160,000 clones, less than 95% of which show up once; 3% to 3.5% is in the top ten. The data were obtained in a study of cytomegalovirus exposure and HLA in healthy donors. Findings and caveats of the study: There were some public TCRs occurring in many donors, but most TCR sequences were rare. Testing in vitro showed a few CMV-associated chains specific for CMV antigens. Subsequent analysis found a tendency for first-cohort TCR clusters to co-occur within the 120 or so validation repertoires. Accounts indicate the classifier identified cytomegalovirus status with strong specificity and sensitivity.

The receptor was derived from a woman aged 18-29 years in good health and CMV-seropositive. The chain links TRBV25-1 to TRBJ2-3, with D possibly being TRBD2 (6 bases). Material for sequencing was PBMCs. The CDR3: CASSEEGSTDTQYF. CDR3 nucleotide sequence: TGTGCCAGCAGTGAGGAGGGGAGCACAGATACGCAGTATTTT.